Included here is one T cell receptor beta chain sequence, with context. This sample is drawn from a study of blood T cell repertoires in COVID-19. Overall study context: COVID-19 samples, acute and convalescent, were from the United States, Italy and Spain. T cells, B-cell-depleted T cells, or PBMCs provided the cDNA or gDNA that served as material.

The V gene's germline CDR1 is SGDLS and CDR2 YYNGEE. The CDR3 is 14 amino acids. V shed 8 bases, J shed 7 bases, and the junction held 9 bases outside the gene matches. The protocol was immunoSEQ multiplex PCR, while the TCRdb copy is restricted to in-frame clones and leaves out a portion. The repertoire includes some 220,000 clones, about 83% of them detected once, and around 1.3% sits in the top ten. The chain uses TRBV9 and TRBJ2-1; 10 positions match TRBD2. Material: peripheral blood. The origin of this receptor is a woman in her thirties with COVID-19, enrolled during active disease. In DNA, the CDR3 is TGTGCCAGTACTAGCGGGAATTCAAAAAATGAGCAGTTCTTC. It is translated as CASTSGNSKNEQFF.